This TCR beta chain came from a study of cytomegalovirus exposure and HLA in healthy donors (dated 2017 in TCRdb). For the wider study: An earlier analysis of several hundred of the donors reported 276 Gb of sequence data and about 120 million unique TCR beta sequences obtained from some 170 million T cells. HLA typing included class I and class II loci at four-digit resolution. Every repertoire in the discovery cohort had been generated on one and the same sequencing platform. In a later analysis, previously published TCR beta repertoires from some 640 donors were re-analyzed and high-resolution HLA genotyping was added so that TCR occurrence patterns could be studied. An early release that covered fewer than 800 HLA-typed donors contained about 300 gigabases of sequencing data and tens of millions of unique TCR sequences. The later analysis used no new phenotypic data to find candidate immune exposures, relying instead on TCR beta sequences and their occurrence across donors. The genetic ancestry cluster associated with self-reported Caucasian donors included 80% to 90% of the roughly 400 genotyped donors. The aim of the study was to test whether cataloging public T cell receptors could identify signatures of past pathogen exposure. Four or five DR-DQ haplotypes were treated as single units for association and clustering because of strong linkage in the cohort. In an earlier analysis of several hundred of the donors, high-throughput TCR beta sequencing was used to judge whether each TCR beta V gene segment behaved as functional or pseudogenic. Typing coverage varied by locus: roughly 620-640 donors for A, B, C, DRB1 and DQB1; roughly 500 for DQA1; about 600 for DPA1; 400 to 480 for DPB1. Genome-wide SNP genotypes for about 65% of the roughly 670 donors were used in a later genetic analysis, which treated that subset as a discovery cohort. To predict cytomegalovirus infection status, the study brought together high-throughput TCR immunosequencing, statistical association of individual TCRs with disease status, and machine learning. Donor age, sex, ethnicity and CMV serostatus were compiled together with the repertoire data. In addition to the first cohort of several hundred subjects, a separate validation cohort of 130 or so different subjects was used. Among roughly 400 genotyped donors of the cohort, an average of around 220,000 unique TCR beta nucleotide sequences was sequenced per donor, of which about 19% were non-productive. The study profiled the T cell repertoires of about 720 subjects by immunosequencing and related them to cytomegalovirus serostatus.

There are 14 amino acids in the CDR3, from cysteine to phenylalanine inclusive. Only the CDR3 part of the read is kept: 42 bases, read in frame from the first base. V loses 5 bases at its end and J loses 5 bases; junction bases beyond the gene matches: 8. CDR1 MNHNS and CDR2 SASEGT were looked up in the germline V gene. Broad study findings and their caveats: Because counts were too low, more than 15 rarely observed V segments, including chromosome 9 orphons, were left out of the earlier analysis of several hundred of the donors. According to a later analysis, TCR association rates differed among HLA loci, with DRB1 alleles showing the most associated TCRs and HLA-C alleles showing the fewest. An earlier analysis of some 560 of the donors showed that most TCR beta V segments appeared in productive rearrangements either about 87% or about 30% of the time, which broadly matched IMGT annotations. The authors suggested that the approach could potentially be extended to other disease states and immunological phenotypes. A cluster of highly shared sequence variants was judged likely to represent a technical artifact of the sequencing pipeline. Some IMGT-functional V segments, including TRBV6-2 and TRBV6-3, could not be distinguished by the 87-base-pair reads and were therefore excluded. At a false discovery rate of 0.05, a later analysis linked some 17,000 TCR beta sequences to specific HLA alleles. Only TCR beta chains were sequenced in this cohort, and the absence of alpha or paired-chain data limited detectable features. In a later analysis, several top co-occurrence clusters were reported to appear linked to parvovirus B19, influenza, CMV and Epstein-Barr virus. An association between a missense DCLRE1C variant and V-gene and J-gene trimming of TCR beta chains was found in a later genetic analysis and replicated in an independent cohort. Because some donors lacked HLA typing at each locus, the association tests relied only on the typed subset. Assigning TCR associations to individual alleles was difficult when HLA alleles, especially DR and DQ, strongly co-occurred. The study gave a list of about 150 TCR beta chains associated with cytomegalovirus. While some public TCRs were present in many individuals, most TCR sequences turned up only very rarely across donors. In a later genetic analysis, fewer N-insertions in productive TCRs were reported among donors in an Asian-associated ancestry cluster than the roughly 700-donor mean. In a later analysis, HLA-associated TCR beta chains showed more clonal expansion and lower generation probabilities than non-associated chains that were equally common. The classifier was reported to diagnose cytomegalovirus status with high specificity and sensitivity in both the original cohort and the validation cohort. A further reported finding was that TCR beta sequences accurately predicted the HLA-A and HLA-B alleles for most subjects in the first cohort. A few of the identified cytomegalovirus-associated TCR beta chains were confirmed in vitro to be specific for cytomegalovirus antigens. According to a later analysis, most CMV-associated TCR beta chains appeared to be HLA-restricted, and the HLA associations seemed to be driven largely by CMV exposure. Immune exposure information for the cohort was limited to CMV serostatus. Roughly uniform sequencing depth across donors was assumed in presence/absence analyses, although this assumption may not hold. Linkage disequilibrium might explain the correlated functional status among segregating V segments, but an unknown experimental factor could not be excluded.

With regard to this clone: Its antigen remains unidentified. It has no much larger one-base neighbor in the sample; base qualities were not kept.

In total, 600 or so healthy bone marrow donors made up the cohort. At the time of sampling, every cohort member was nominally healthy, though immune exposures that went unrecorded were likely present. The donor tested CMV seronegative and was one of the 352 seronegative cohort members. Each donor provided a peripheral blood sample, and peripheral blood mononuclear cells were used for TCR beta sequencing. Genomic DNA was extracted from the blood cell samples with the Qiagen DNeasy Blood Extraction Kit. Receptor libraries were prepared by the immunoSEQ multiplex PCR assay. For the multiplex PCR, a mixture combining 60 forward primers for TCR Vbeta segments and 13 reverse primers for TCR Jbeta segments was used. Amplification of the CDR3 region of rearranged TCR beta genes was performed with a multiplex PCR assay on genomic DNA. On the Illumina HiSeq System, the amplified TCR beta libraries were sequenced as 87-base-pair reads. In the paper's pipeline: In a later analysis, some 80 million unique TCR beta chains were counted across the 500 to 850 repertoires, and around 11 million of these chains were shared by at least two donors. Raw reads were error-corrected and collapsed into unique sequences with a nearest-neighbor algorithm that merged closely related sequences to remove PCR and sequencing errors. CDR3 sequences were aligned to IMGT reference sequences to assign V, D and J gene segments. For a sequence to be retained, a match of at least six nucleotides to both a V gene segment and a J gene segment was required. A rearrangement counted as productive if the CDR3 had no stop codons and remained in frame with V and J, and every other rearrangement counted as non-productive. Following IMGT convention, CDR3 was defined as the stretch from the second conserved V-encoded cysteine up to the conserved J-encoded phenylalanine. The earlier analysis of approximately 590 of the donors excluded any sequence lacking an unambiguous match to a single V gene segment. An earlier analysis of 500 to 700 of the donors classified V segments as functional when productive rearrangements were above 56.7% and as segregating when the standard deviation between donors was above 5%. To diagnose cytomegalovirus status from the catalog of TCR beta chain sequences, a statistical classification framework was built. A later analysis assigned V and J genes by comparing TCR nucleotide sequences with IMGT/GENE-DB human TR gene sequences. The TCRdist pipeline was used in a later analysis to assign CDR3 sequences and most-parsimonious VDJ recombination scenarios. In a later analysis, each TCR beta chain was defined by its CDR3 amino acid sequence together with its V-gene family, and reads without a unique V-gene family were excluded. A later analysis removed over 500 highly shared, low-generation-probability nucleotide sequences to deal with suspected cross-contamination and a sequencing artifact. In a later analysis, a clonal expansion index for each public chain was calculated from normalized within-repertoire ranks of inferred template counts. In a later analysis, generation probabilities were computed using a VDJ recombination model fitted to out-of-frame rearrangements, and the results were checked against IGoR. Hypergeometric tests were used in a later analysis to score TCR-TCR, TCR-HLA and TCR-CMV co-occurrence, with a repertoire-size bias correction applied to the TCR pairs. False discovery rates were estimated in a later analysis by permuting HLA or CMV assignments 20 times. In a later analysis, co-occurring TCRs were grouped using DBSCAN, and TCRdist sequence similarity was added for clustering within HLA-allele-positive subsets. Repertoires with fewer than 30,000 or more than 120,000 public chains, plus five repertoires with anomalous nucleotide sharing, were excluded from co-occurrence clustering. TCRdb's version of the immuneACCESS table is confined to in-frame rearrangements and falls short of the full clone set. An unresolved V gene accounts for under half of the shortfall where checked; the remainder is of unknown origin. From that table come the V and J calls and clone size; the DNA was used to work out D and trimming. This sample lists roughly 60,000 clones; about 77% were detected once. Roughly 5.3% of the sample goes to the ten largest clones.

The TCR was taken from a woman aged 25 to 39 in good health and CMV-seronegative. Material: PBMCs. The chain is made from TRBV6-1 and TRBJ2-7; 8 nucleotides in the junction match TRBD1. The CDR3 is CASSPYLQGDEQYF. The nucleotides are TGTGCCAGCAGTCCTTACCTACAGGGGGACGAGCAGTACTTC.